This T cell receptor (beta chain) derives from a study of blood T cell repertoires in COVID-19 (dated by TCRdb to 2020 to 2022). General notes on the study: Collaborator samples came from the United States, Italy and Spain and covered acute and convalescent phases of COVID-19. The prospective study material was composed of cDNA or gDNA derived from T cells, B-cell-depleted T cells, or PBMCs. Subjects who had been exposed to COVID-19, were actively infected with it, or had recovered from it provided the deeply sampled blood TCRbeta repertoires that made up the dataset. The repertoires were made available in a free public database intended to serve as a resource for research on the immune response to SARS-CoV-2. The samples were drawn from the first 160 participants of the ongoing ImmuneRACE study and from some 1,300 subjects provided by 6 global collaborators. Sample metadata almost always included a de-identified subject ID, COVID-19 status, age in years and sex. HLA class I and class II types, where available, came from metadata supplied by the sample provider rather than from assay-based typing.

Study-level results and caveats: How much clinical and demographic metadata was included differed by source and by participant, and the metadata was provided uncurated.

TCRbeta CDR3 regions were amplified from genomic DNA by means of the immunoSEQ Assay, a bias-controlled multiplex PCR. As for the original processing: Nucleated cell counts per sample were estimated from amplification of reference gene primers within the assay. To quantify the absolute abundance of each unique TCRbeta CDR3 rearrangement, sequence reads were collapsed and filtered. For each sample, productive Simpson clonality was calculated by taking the square root of Simpson's diversity index across productive rearrangements. Here the immuneACCESS table is served through TCRdb, limited to in-frame sequences with V and J called. Missing clones are a known gap in these copies; in checked studies unresolved V genes cover under half, and the rest lacks a known reason. D and trimming come from the DNA, and the V and J calls and clone size come from that table. Here the sample has 95,000 to 120,000 clones; around 84% occur a single time. The top ten constitute around 8% of the sample.

Details on this clone: Its antigen has not been determined. No much larger clone is present one base from it, and per-base qualities are unavailable.

Whole blood was collected in K2EDTA tubes by collaborating institutions according to the institutions' own protocols. Collaborator samples were shipped for TCRbeta analysis as frozen whole blood, isolated PBMCs, or DNA extracted from either sample type. This sequence was found in a woman between 40 and 55 years old with acute or convalescent COVID-19. The sequenced sample was peripheral blood.

CDR3 reads: CASSRTGPNTEAFF. The nucleotide sequence reads as follows: TGTGCCAGCAGCCGGACAGGGCCGAACACTGAAGCTTTCTTT. Rearrangement joined TRBV3-1 (or the pseudogene TRBV3-2) to TRBJ1-1, with 8 central nucleotides matching TRBD1. In the germline V gene (reference sequence), CDR1 corresponds to LGHDT and CDR2 to YNNKEL. Measured from the cysteine to the phenylalanine, the CDR3 is 14 residues long. This entry keeps only the CDR3 DNA: 42 bases, framed from base 1. V and J are trimmed by 4 bases and 1 base, and the gene matches miss 2 bases of the junction.